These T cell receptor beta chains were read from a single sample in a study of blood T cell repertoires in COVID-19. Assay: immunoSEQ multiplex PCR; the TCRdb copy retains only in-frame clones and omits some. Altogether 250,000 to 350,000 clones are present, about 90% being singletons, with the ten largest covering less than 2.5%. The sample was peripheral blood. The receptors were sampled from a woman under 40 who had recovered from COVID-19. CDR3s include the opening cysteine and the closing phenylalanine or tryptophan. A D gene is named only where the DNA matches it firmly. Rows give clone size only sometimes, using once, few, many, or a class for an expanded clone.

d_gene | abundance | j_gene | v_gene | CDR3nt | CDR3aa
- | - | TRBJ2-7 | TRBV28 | TGTGCCACCCGGGGGGCTCGGGAGCAGTACTTC | CATRGAREQYF
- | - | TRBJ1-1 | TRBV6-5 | TGTGCCAGCAGGCAAACTCAGGTGATGAACACTGAAGCTTTCTTT | CASRQTQVMNTEAFF
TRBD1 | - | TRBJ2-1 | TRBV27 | TGTGCCAGCAGTTTGCCGAGACAGGGCTCCTACAATGAGCAGTTCTTC | CASSLPRQGSYNEQFF
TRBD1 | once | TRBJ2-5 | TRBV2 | TGTGCCAGCAGGCACGGACAGGGCCAAGAGACCCAGTACTTC | CASRHGQGQETQYF
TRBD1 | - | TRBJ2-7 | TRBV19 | TGTGCCAGTAGTCTCGGGACAGGGGCCTACGAGCAGTACTTC | CASSLGTGAYEQYF
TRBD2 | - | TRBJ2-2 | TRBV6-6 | TGTGCCAGCAGCCGAGTAGCGGGGGGGCCGGACACCGGGGAGCTGTTTTTT | CASSRVAGGPDTGELFF
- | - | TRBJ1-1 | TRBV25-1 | TGTGCCAGCAGTCCCCTCGGAAAGGGGCTAAGTGAAGCTTTCTTT | CASSPLGKGLSEAFF
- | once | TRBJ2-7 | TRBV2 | TGTGCCAGCAGTCCAGAGGAGGGCAGCGAGCAGTACTTC | CASSPEEGSEQYF
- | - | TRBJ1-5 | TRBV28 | TGTGCCAGCAGTTTAGGTTGGGCGGGACCCTATAGCAATCAGCCCCAGCATTTT | CASSLGWAGPYSNQPQHF
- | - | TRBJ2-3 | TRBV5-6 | TGTGCCAGCAGCTCGGACTCGTCCGATACGCAGTATTTT | CASSSDSSDTQYF
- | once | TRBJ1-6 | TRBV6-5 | TGTGCCAGCAGTTATTATGGGGCTAGTAATTCACCCCTCCACTTT | CASSYYGASNSPLHF